This T cell receptor (beta chain) was found in a study of cytomegalovirus exposure and HLA in healthy donors. Overall study findings and caveats: When analyzed later, a missense DCLRE1C variant was found to be linked to TCR beta V- and J-gene trimming.

The germline gives CDR1 SNHLY, CDR2 FYNNEI. The trim removed 4 bases at V and 3 bases at J, leaving 10 bases unmatched. The CDR3 sequence is 16 residues long. The PCR made use of 60 Vbeta and 13 Jbeta primers. Method: immunoSEQ multiplex PCR; TCRdb's copy keeps in-frame clones and lacks some. The sample shows around 140,000 clones, more than 60% of them seen only once. Worth noting for this clone: Its matching antigen is unknown.

The chain links TRBV2 to TRBJ2-7; 9 nucleotides agree with TRBD1. This receptor was taken from a woman aged 60-70 years in good health and CMV-seronegative. Sequencing was carried out using PBMCs. The DNA for the CDR3 is TGTGCCAGCAGTGGGACAGGGGTGGCCACCTTCTACGAGCAGTACTTC. Translation: CASSGTGVATFYEQYF.